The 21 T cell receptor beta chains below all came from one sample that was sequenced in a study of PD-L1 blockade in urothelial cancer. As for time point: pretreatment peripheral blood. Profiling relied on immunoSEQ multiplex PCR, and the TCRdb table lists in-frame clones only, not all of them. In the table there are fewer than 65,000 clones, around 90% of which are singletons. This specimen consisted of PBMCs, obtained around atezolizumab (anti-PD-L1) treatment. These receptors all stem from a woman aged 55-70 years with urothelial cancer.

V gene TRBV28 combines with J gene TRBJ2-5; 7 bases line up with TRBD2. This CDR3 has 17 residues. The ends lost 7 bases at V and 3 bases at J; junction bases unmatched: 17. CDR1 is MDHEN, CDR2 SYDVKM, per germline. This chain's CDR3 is CASTRLGESAGKETQYF. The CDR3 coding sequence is TGTGCCAGCACCCGACTAGGGGAATCAGCGGGAAAAGAGACCCAGTACTTC.

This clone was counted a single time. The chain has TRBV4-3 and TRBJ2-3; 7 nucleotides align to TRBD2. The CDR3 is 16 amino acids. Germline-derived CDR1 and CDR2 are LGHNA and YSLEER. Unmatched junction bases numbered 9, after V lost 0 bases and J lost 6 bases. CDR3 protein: CASSQDDSGSRDTQYF. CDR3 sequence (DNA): TGCGCCAGCAGCCAAGATGATAGCGGGTCCAGGGATACGCAGTATTTT.

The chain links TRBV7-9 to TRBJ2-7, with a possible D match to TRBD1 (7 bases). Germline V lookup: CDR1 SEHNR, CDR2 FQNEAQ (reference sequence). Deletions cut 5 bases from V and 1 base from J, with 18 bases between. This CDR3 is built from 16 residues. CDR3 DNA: TGTGCCAGCAGCCTACCGTTGGCAGGGGGGTCCTACGAGCAGTACTTC. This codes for CASSLPLAGGSYEQYF.

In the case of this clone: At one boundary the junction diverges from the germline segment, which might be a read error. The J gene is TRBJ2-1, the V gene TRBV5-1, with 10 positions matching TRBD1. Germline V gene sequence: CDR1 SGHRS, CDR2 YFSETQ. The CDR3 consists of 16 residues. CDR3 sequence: CASNLAGTGAYNEQFF. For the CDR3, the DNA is TGCGCCAGCAACTTGGCCGGGACAGGGGCCTACAATGAGCAGTTCTTC.

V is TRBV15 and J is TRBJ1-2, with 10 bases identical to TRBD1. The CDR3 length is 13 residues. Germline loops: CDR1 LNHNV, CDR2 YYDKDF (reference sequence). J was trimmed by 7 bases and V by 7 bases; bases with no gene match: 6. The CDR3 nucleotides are TGTGCCACCACCCGGGGACAGGGGCTTGGCTACACCTTC. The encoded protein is CATTRGQGLGYTF.

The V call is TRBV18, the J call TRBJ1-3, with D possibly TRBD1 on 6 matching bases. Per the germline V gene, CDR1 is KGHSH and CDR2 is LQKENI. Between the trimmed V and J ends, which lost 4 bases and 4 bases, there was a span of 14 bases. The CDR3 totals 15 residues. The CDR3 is CASSRETGTGNTIYF. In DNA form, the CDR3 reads TGTGCCAGCTCACGTGAAACAGGGACCGGAAACACCATATATTTT. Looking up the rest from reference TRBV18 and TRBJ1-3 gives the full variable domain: NAGVMQNPRHLVRRRGQEARLRCSPMKGHSHVYWYRQLPEEGLKFMVYLQKENIIDESGMPKERFSAEFPKEGPSILRIQQVVRGDSAAYFCASSRETGTGNTIYFGEGSWLTVV.

The CDR3 region is CASSPGTSGRLTDTQYF. The CDR3 DNA sequence: TGTGCCAGCAGCCCGGGGACTAGCGGGAGGTTAACAGATACGCAGTATTTT. J is TRBJ2-3 and V is TRBV14; TRBD2 agrees at 15 bases. Germline trimming cut 4 bases from V and 3 bases from J; bases unmatched to any gene: 5. This CDR3 contains 17 residues. Germline V gene data show CDR1 as SGHDN and CDR2 as FVKESK.

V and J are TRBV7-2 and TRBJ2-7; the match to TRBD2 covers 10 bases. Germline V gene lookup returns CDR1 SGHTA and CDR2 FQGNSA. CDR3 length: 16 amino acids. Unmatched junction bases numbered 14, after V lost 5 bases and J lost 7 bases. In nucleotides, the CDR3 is TGTGCCAGCAGCACACCCCCGTTTAGCGGGAGGTCGGAGCAGTACTTC. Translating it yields CASSTPPFSGRSEQYF.

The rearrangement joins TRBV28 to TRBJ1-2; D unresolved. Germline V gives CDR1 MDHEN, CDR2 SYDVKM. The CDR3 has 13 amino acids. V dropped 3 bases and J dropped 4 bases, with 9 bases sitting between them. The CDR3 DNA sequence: TGTGCCAGCAGTTTTGGGCATGCCTATGGCTACACCTTC. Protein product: CASSFGHAYGYTF.

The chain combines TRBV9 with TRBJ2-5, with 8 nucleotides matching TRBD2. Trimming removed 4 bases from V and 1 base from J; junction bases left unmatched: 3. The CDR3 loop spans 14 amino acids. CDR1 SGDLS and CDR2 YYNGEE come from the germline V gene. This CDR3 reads CASSYGGGQETQYF. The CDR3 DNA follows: TGTGCCAGCAGCTACGGGGGGGGCCAAGAGACCCAGTACTTC.

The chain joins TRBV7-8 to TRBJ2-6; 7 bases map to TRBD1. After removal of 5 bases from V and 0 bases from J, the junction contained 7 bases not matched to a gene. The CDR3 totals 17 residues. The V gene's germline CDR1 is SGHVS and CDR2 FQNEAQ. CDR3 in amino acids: CASSGTVIYSGANVLTF. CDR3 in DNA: TGTGCCAGCAGCGGGACAGTAATTTACTCTGGGGCCAACGTCCTGACTTTC.

The CDR3 sequence: CASSQTWDSSYEQYF. CDR3 in DNA: TGTGCCAGCAGTCAAACCTGGGACAGCTCCTACGAGCAGTACTTC. The rearrangement uses TRBV27 and TRBJ2-7, with 7 bases that match TRBD1. Germline V gene lookup returns CDR1 MNHEY and CDR2 SMNVEV (reference sequence). This CDR3 has 15 amino acids. V lost 5 bases and J lost 0; bases outside the gene matches: 7.

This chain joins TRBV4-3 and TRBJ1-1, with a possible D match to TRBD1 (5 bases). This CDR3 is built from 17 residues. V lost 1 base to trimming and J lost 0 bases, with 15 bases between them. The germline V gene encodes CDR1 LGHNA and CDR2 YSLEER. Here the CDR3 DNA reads TGCGCCAGCAGCCAAGCTATGACAGATATCATGAACACTGAAGCTTTCTTT. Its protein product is CASSQAMTDIMNTEAFF.

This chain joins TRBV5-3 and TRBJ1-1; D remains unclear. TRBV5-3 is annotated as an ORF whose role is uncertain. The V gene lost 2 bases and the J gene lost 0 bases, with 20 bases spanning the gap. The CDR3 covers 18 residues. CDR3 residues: CARSFQSGGLFMNTEAFF. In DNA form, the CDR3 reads TGTGCCAGAAGCTTTCAGTCGGGAGGGCTTTTTATGAACACTGAAGCTTTCTTT.

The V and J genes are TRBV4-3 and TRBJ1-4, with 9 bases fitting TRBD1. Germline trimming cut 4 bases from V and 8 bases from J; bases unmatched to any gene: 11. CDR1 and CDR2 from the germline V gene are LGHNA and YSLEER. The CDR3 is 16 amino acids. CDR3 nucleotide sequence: TGCGCCAGCAGCCGGACCGCGGGACAGGGAGAAGAAAAACTGTTTTTT. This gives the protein CASSRTAGQGEEKLFF.

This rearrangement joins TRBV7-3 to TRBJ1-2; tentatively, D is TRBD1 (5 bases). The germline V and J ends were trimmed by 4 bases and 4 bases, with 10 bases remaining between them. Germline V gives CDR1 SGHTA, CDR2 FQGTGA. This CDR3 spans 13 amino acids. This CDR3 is CASSSVGGYGYTF. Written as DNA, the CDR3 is TGTGCCAGCAGCTCCGTGGGGGGCTATGGCTACACCTTC.

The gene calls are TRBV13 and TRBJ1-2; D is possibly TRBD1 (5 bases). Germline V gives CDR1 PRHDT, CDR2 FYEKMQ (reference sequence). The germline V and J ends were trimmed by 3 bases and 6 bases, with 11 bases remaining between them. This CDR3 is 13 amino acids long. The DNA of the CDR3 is TGTGCCAGCAGCTTGTGGGAAGGGGATGGCTACACCTTC. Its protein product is CASSLWEGDGYTF.

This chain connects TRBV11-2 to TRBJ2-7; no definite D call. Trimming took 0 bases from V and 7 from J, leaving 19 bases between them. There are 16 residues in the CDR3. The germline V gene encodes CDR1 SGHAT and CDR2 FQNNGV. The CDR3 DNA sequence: TGTGCCAGCAGCTTAGATCTTTCGGCAGGTTGGAAGGAGCAGTACTTC. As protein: CASSLDLSAGWKEQYF.

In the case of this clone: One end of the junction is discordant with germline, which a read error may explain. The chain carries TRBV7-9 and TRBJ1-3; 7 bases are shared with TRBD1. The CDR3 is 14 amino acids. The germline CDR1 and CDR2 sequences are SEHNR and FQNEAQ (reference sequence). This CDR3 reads CAGRRDSSGNTIYF. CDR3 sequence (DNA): TGTGCCGGCAGAAGGGACAGCTCTGGAAACACCATATATTTT.

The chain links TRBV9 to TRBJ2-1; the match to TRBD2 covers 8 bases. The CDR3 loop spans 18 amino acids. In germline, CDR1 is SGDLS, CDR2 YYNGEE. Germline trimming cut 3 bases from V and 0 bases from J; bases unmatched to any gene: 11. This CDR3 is CASSGLGGGPSSYNEQFF. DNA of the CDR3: TGTGCCAGCAGCGGGCTGGGCGGGGGGCCGAGCTCCTACAATGAGCAGTTCTTC.

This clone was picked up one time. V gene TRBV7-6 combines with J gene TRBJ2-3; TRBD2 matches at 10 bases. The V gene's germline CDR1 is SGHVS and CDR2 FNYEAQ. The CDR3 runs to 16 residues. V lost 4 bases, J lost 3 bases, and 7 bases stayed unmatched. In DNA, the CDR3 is TGTGCCAGCAGCTCCAGCGGGGGGGCGGAGACAGATACGCAGTATTTT. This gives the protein CASSSSGGAETDTQYF.